This is a list of T cell receptor beta chains from one sample in a study of blood T cell repertoires in COVID-19. Measured with immunoSEQ multiplex PCR; TCRdb has only the in-frame clones, and not every one. This repertoire shows more than 150,000 clones, around four fifths found once; its top ten account for about 4.9%. Specimen: peripheral blood. These receptors originate from a woman aged 25 to 39 with acute or convalescent COVID-19. Each CDR3 is given with its conserved first and last residue. The order of the fields is clone size, J gene, V gene, CDR3 protein. Size tells how often a clone was seen (once, few, many) or the class of an expanded clone, and some rows leave it out.

clone size: NA
J gene: TRBJ1-2
V gene: TRBV28
CDR3 protein: CASEQGVGGYTF

clone size: NA
J gene: TRBJ2-3
V gene: TRBV7-6
CDR3 protein: CASSFSGLAAPDTQYF

clone size: NA
J gene: TRBJ2-1
V gene: TRBV5-1
CDR3 protein: CASSPQRGTGYNNEQFF

clone size: NA
J gene: TRBJ2-7
V gene: TRBV7-9
CDR3 protein: CASSSSSYEQYF

clone size: NA
J gene: TRBJ2-5
V gene: TRBV6-1
CDR3 protein: CASSETSGNQETQYF

clone size: many
J gene: TRBJ1-2
V gene: TRBV7-9
CDR3 protein: CASSLEQRYGYTF

clone size: once
J gene: TRBJ1-2
V gene: TRBV18
CDR3 protein: CASSPNQGQHYGYTF

clone size: NA
J gene: TRBJ1-1
V gene: TRBV30
CDR3 protein: CAWRTVRTGVTEAFF

clone size: once
J gene: TRBJ1-2
V gene: TRBV2
CDR3 protein: CASTKVVNTQGRNYGYTF

clone size: NA
J gene: TRBJ1-1
V gene: TRBV29-1
CDR3 protein: CSVESWGRLTEAFF

clone size: once
J gene: TRBJ1-2
V gene: TRBV6-5
CDR3 protein: CASSYLREGYGYTF

clone size: NA
J gene: TRBJ2-1
V gene: TRBV19
CDR3 protein: CASSMMANEQFF

clone size: NA
J gene: TRBJ1-5
V gene: TRBV20-1
CDR3 protein: CSARAGILGHF

clone size: NA
J gene: TRBJ1-2
V gene: TRBV7-8
CDR3 protein: CASSLYRGANYGYTF

clone size: NA
J gene: TRBJ2-7
V gene: TRBV28
CDR3 protein: CASSFGSSYEQYF